The rows below give T cell receptor beta chains drawn from one sample of a study of T cells after yellow fever vaccination. TCRdb processed the 5' RACE reads anew with MiXCR; each CDR3 protein has one entry. The sample gives approximately 160,000 distinct CDR3 sequences, approximately 6.2% of which show up once; 2.9% is in the top ten. The sample consisted of CD4+ T cells sorted from PBMCs, taken on the day of the first yellow fever vaccination. The origin of the receptors is a man in his late teens or twenties who received the YFV17D yellow fever vaccine. CDR3s include the opening cysteine and the closing phenylalanine or tryptophan. The D gene is left open where the match is weak. Size is stated for part of the rows, as once, few or many counts, or as a class when the clone is expanded.

cdr3_nt cdr3_aa v_call clone_size d_call j_call cdr3_length
TGCAGTGCTAGATCGACAGGGGATGGCTACACCTTC CSARSTGDGYTF TRBV20-1 many TRBD1 TRBJ1-2 12
TGTTCCAGCACCCAGGGACAGGGGGTCAATGAGCAGTTCTTC CSSTQGQGVNEQFF TRBV12-3/TRBV12-4 NA TRBD1 TRBJ2-1 14
TGTGCCAGCAGGTCCGGTGGGGGGGCCACAGATACGCAGTATTTT CASRSGGGATDTQYF TRBV5-6 many NA TRBJ2-3 15
TGCGCCAGCAGCCAAGCGAATATGGGACTGTCCACCGGGGAGCTGTTTTTT CASSQANMGLSTGELFF TRBV4-1 NA NA TRBJ2-2 17
TGTGCCAGGGGCCCTGCCCGGGCCGGGGAGCTGTTTTTT CARGPARAGELFF TRBV7-9 NA NA TRBJ2-2 13
TGTGCCAGCAGTGACCTTGACAGTTATGGCTACACCTTC CASSDLDSYGYTF TRBV25-1 few NA TRBJ1-2 13
TGTGCCATCAGTGCCGGGACAGGGACTACTAACTATGGCTACACCTTC CAISAGTGTTNYGYTF TRBV10-3 NA TRBD1 TRBJ1-2 16
TGTGCCTCCAGCAGCTGGCAGGGGCGATACACCGGGGAGCTGTTTTTT CASSSWQGRYTGELFF TRBV7-2 many NA TRBJ2-2 16
TGTGCCAGCACACCGGGCAGAACGAACACTGAAGCTTTCTTT CASTPGRTNTEAFF TRBV12-3/TRBV12-4 many NA TRBJ1-1 14
TGCGCCAGCAAGAGGGGTCTCTTTAACACTGAAGCTTTCTTT CASKRGLFNTEAFF TRBV5-1 many NA TRBJ1-1 14
TGTGCCAGCAGCTTACAGCCCCGGAACACTGAAGCTTTCTTT CASSLQPRNTEAFF TRBV7-2 few NA TRBJ1-1 14
TGTGCCAGCAGCGGGACCCGGGGGGGCTCCTACAATGAGCAGTTCTTC CASSGTRGGSYNEQFF TRBV7-6 many TRBD2 TRBJ2-1 16
TGTGCCAGCAGCCAGAGTAGGTGGAACACTGAAGCTTTCTTT CASSQSRWNTEAFF TRBV7-2 many NA TRBJ1-1 14
TGCGCCAGCAGGACAACCCAAGGCAGGGATCAGCCCCAGCATTTT CASRTTQGRDQPQHF TRBV23-1 NA NA TRBJ1-5 15
TGTGCCAGCAGTAATCCAACCGACGGCACAGATACGCAGTATTTT CASSNPTDGTDTQYF TRBV27 many NA TRBJ2-3 15
TGTGCCAGCAGCCAAGAGGTTGACTCACCCCTCCACTTT CASSQEVDSPLHF TRBV4-2 few NA TRBJ1-6 13
TGCGCCAGCAGTAGCGGCGGGAGTCAAGAGACCCAGTACTTC CASSSGGSQETQYF TRBV5-1 many TRBD2 TRBJ2-5 14
TGTGCCAGCAGCCCCCATTCAGATACGCAGTATTTT CASSPHSDTQYF TRBV11-2 NA NA TRBJ2-3 12
TGTGCCAGCAGTCCACAGGGGGGGAATGAGCAGTTCTTC CASSPQGGNEQFF TRBV27 few NA TRBJ2-1 13
TGTGCCACCAGTGATTTAGGCAGGGGGAATGAGCAGTTCTTC CATSDLGRGNEQFF TRBV24-1 many TRBD1 TRBJ2-1 14